This T cell receptor (beta chain) is from a study of OX40 agonist ivuxolimab in advanced cancers. Concerning the study at large: The costimulatory receptor OX40 (CD134) was targeted by ivuxolimab, a fully human IgG2 agonistic monoclonal antibody. Intravenous ivuxolimab was administered to patients every 2 weeks at six dose levels: 0.01, 0.1, 0.3, 1.5, 3 and 10 mg/kg. Of the roughly 51 patients in dose escalation, some 19 had hepatocellular carcinoma, roughly 15 had melanoma, 9 had renal cell carcinoma and 9 had head and neck cancer. A male proportion of roughly 85% and a mean age of 60 years, ranging from 23 to 79, were recorded for the dose-escalation cohort. Prior anti-PD-1, anti-PD-L1 or anti-CTLA-4 therapy was permitted, and about 40% of dose-escalation patients had received checkpoint inhibitors. Three dose-escalation patients achieved partial responses, one with hepatocellular carcinoma and two with cutaneous melanoma. The point of sequencing TCRbeta in the periphery was to test whether ivuxolimab changed TCR sequence diversity and drove clonal T-cell expansion. The paper reports the monotherapy dose-escalation portion (N ≈ 50 patients) of the phase I ivuxolimab trial.

The CDR3 contains 15 residues, cysteine and phenylalanine counted. Just CDR3 DNA is preserved here, 45 bases in frame from base 1. The V and J ends are trimmed by 1 base and 7 bases, leaving 14 bases between them. Taken from the germline V gene, the CDR1 and CDR2 loops are SNHLY and FYNNEI. For sequencing of the TCRbeta CDR3 region, genomic DNA was extracted from the sorted cells. TCRbeta CDR3 regions were sequenced using the immunoSEQ Assay. In its TCRdb copy, this immuneACCESS table keeps in-frame sequences only and misses some clones. Where compared with another copy, unresolved V genes explain less than half of these, and the others have no known cause. The sample includes approximately 50,000 clones, with roughly 89% observed a single time. The ten largest clones add up to about 0.65% of the sample. Remarks on this clone: Which antigen it targets is not known. Base quality data are lacking; no much larger clone is found one base away.

General study outcomes and caveats: At doses from 0.1 to 3.0 mg/kg, clonal expansion was seen in both CD4+ and CD8+ blood T cells between baseline and week 6. In partial responders in the 0.1-3.0 mg/kg groups, normalized peripheral clonal expansion was found to be among the lowest, especially among CD8+ T cells. The antigen specificity of the clonally expanded peripheral T cells was not determined. Low levels of normalized T-cell clonal expansion were also seen in some patients who did not respond. After ivuxolimab, more expanded clones were found on average in CD8+ T cells than in CD4+ T cells.

The trial excluded patients who had a history of autoimmune disease or were on systemic immunosuppression. Peripheral blood for TCR sequencing was collected from all dose cohorts at baseline, on cycle 4 day 1, and on cycle 7 day 1. The samples were drawn from a first-in-human, open-label, multicenter phase I dose-escalation trial of ivuxolimab. Adults with locally advanced or metastatic melanoma, renal cell carcinoma, hepatocellular carcinoma or head and neck squamous cell carcinoma were enrolled in the trial. Before TCR sequencing, CD4+ and CD8+ T cells were separately sorted from peripheral blood.

This sample comprised CD4+ or CD8+ T cells sorted from blood, obtained in a trial of the OX40 agonist ivuxolimab. The origin of this receptor is an adult with an advanced solid tumor such as melanoma, head and neck, liver or kidney cancer. Rearrangement joined TRBV2 to TRBJ1-5; the D gene is perhaps TRBD1, on 5 matching bases. The CDR3 region has the sequence CASSEGGGSNQPQHF. At the DNA level, the sequence is TGTGCCAGCAGTGAAGGTGGGGGTTCGAACCAGCCCCAGCATTTT. When the CDR3 is completed using the reference TRBV2 and TRBJ1-5 genes on either side, the full variable domain is EPEVTQTPSHQVTQMGQEVILRCVPISNHLYFYWYRQILGQKVEFLVSFYNNEISEKSEIFDDQFSVERPDGSNFTLKIRSTKLEDSAMYFCASSEGGGSNQPQHFGDGTRLSIL.